These 28 T cell receptor beta chains were all obtained from the same sample, sequenced in a study of identical twins. TCRdb reanalysed the 5' RACE reads using MiXCR and keeps one entry per CDR3 protein. This table holds hundreds of thousands of distinct CDR3 sequences, approximately 13% found once. These data were likewise used in another study, on yellow fever vaccine responses in identical twins.

The material sequenced was CD8+ T cells sorted from blood. These receptors came from a young woman in good health.

A few counts support this clonotype. J is TRBJ2-3 and V is TRBV2; weak D call: TRBD2 (5 bases). Germline V gene lookup returns CDR1 SNHLY and CDR2 FYNNEI. This CDR3 is built from 17 residues. V lost 1 base and J 1 base, leaving 15 bases between the germline ends. The CDR3 here is CASSEVFGETGTDTQYF. The CDR3 bases are TGTGCCAGCAGTGAAGTTTTCGGGGAAACAGGCACAGATACGCAGTATTTT.

This clonotype was seen a handful of times. At one end the junction does not follow the germline gene, possibly because of a read error. The chain couples TRBV20-1 to TRBJ1-2; tentative D call: TRBD1 (5 bases). CDR3 length: 13 residues. Germline assignment: CDR1 DFQATT and CDR2 SNEGSKA (reference sequence). The CDR3 sequence: CSARAQEDYGYTF. The CDR3 region has the DNA TGCAGTGCTAGAGCACAGGAGGACTATGGTTACACCTTC.

In DNA, the CDR3 is TGTGCCACCAGCAGAACCCCGGGACAGCCCAACACCGGGGAGCTGTTTTTT. Its translation is CATSRTPGQPNTGELFF. The chain recombines TRBV15 with TRBJ2-2; TRBD1 aligns across 7 bases. The trim removed 2 bases at V and 2 bases at J, leaving 8 bases unmatched. The CDR3 loop spans 17 amino acids. CDR1 and CDR2 (germline): LNHNV, YYDKDF (reference sequence).

The chain carries TRBV27 and TRBJ2-1; D is unclear. The V end lost 2 bases, the J end lost 7 bases, and 12 bases lay between the germline ends. The germline V gene encodes CDR1 MNHEY and CDR2 SMNVEV (reference sequence). This CDR3 is 14 amino acids long. This chain's CDR3 is CASSLGPLVNEQFF. CDR3 sequence (DNA): TGTGCCAGCAGTTTAGGCCCCCTAGTAAATGAGCAGTTCTTC.

This clonotype was seen more than once but under ten times. The chain has TRBV20-1 and TRBJ2-1; 9 bases line up with TRBD2. The V and J ends lost 0 bases and 5 bases, in that order; junction bases with no gene match: 11. Germline values: CDR1 DFQATT, CDR2 SNEGSKA (reference sequence). The CDR3 loop spans 17 amino acids. The DNA for the CDR3 is TGCAGTGCTAGAGATGGGGCGGTAGCGGGGGTTCACAATGAGCAGTTCTTC. It encodes CSARDGAVAGVHNEQFF.

This clonotype was counted between two and nine times. The chain carries TRBV7-9 and TRBJ2-1, with TRBD2 as a possible D gene (6 bases). The V gene's germline CDR1 is SEHNR and CDR2 FQNEAQ (reference sequence). CDR3 size: 15 residues. Trimming pared 5 bases from V and 3 bases from J, leaving 14 bases between. CDR3 sequence (DNA): TGTGCCAGCAGCCCACGATTTAGCGGCTACAATGAGCAGTTCTTC. Its translation is CASSPRFSGYNEQFF.

This clonotype was seen a handful of times. This chain links TRBV5-1 with TRBJ2-7; TRBD2 is a possible D gene (5 bases). The CDR3 spans 12 residues. V shed 0 bases and J shed 5 bases, with 6 bases lying between them. Germline CDR1 is SGHRS and CDR2 is YFSETQ. CDR3 protein: CASSLERDEQYF. The CDR3 bases are TGCGCCAGCAGCTTGGAGAGGGACGAGCAGTACTTC.

A remark on this clonotype: A read error may be the cause here, since a much bigger clone is one base away. This chain joins TRBV7-9 and TRBJ2-2; the match to TRBD1 covers 9 bases. In germline, CDR1 is SEHNR, CDR2 FQNEAQ (reference sequence). Trimming at V came to 5 bases and at J to 4 bases, leaving 8 bases not matched to a gene. This CDR3 is 16 amino acids long. In nucleotides, the CDR3 is TGTGCCAGCAGCCCCCCGGACAGGGGAACCACCGGGGAGCTGTTTTTT. It translates to CASSPPDRGTTGELFF.

V is TRBV27 and J is TRBJ1-4; 8 bases fit TRBD1. J was trimmed by 8 bases and V by 8 bases; bases with no gene match: 1. The germline CDR1 and CDR2 sequences are MNHEY and SMNVEV (reference sequence). The CDR3 spans 11 residues. The CDR3 protein is CASGQGEKLFF. CDR3 nucleotides: TGTGCCAGCGGACAGGGCGAAAAACTGTTTTTT. Drawing the rest from reference TRBV27 and TRBJ1-4, the complete variable domain is EAQVTQNPRYLITVTGKKLTVTCSQNMNHEYMSWYRQDPGLGLRQIYYSMNVEVTDKGDVPEGYKVSRKEKRNFPLILESPSPNQTSLYFCASGQGEKLFFGSGTQLSVL.

This clonotype was found a few times. The genes are TRBV6-1 and TRBJ2-1; 10 nucleotides match TRBD2. Germline CDR1 MNHNS, CDR2 SASEGT. This CDR3 spans 17 amino acids. V gave up 5 bases and J gave up 2 bases; unmatched junction bases: 9. CDR3: CASSITGLASTYNEQFF. The CDR3 region has the DNA TGTGCCAGCAGTATTACGGGACTAGCGAGCACCTACAATGAGCAGTTCTTC.

For the CDR3, the DNA is TGTGCCAGCAGCATAGCGGGAGGGTTATACAATGAGCAGTTCTTC. Protein: CASSIAGGLYNEQFF. V is TRBV5-4 and J is TRBJ2-1; 11 bases are shared with TRBD2. The CDR3 contains 15 residues. Germline lookup yields CDR1 SGHNT and CDR2 YYREEE (reference sequence). V lost 4 bases to trimming and J lost 4 bases; unmatched junction nucleotides: 4. Full variable domain (rest looked up from reference TRBV5-4 and TRBJ2-1): ETGVTQSPTHLIKTRGQQVTLRCSSQSGHNTVSWYQQALGQGPQFIFQYYREEENGRGNFPPRFSGLQFPNYSSELNVNALELDDSALYLCASSIAGGLYNEQFFGPGTRLTVL.

This clonotype was detected a few times. The CDR3 region has the DNA TGCGCCAGCAGCCAAGATGCCGGGACAGGGCGCGAGCAGTACGTC. Its translation: CASSQDAGTGREQYV. V gene TRBV4-1 combines with J gene TRBJ2-7, with 9 positions matching TRBD1. The CDR3 has 15 amino acids. The germline V gene encodes CDR1 MGHRA and CDR2 YSYEKL. The V and J ends lost 0 bases and 6 bases, in that order; junction bases with no gene match: 6.

A few counts support this clonotype. The chain is built from TRBV19 and TRBJ2-1; D uncertain. The CDR3 runs to 14 residues. The V gene's germline CDR1 is LNHDA and CDR2 SQIVND (reference sequence). V lost 3 bases and J lost 3, with 9 bases in between. In DNA form, the CDR3 reads TGTGCCAGTAGTATGGTTGCAATCTACAATGAGCAGTTCTTC. It specifies CASSMVAIYNEQFF.

The chain has TRBV7-2 and TRBJ2-5; D is ambiguous. Looked up from germline, CDR1 is SGHTA and CDR2 is FQGNSA. CDR3 length: 15 amino acids. The V gene lost 1 base and the J gene lost 1 base, with 10 bases spanning the gap. CDR3 sequence (DNA): TGTGCCAGCAGCTTAGGAGGCAGGCCCCAAGAGACCCAGTACTTC. Its protein is CASSLGGRPQETQYF.

V is TRBV3-1 and J is TRBJ2-3, with D perhaps matching TRBD2 (7 bases). This CDR3 comprises 15 residues. The germline V gene encodes CDR1 LGHDT and CDR2 YNNKEL (reference sequence). The V end was cut by 6 bases, the J end by 1 base, with 14 bases between. The CDR3 sequence: CASRGGGTGTDTQYF. The CDR3 nucleotides are TGTGCCAGCAGGGGAGGGGGGACTGGCACAGATACGCAGTATTTT.

In its sample, this clonotype was seen a few times. CDR3 nucleotide sequence: TGCAGTGCTAGAGATATGCGCCTAGCGGGGGGGCCGCGGCAAGAGACCCAGTACTTC. It codes for CSARDMRLAGGPRQETQYF. The chain combines TRBV20-1 with TRBJ2-5, with 12 bases lining up with TRBD2. The junction had 13 bases not matched to a gene; V was cut back by 0 bases and J by 2 bases. In germline, CDR1 is DFQATT, CDR2 SNEGSKA (reference sequence). The CDR3 extends over 19 amino acids.

This clonotype was seen at least ten times. The V and J genes are TRBV20-1 and TRBJ2-7, with D perhaps matching TRBD2 (5 bases). The V end lost 2 bases, the J end lost 0 bases, and 14 bases lay between the germline ends. Germline CDR1 reads DFQATT; CDR2 reads SNEGSKA (reference sequence). The CDR3 totals 15 residues. CDR3 amino acids: CSARPLGDNSYEQYF. CDR3 nucleotides: TGCAGTGCTAGACCCCTGGGAGACAACTCCTACGAGCAGTACTTC.

This clonotype was counted only a few times. This chain connects TRBV7-8 to TRBJ2-1; TRBD2 aligns across 8 bases. CDR3 size: 18 residues. The J segment lost 5 bases and the V segment lost 1 base, leaving 13 bases of the junction unmatched. Germline CDR1 reads SGHVS; CDR2 reads FQNEAQ. The CDR3 DNA reads TGTGCCAGCAGCTTAGATGGGGGGCCGGGAGGGAGTGACAATGAGCAGTTCTTC. Translating it yields CASSLDGGPGGSDNEQFF.

This clonotype has a handful of counts. The chain is built from TRBV5-1 and TRBJ2-1, with D tentatively TRBD1 (6 bases). Trimming took 2 bases from V and 5 from J, leaving 17 bases between them. Germline V gene sequence: CDR1 SGHRS, CDR2 YFSETQ. The CDR3 runs to 16 residues. The CDR3 coding sequence is TGCGCCAGCAGCTTTGGCGGCAGGGGACCGAACAATGAGCAGTTCTTC. It translates to CASSFGGRGPNNEQFF.

The CDR3 DNA sequence: TGCGCCAGCAGCCAAGAGGGCGGTAAAGGGAGGGCCGGGTACGAGCAGTACTTC. Translating it yields CASSQEGGKGRAGYEQYF. The chain recombines TRBV4-1 with TRBJ2-7; 7 bases map to TRBD2. This CDR3 spans 18 amino acids. The J segment lost 4 bases and the V segment lost 0 bases, leaving 15 bases of the junction unmatched. Germline CDR1 and CDR2: MGHRA and YSYEKL.

This clonotype was counted at least ten times. The rearrangement links TRBV6-5 to TRBJ1-1; tentatively, D is TRBD1 (5 bases). This CDR3 region has 12 residues. Germline assignment: CDR1 MNHEY and CDR2 SVGAGI. With 7 bases removed from V and 2 bases from J, the gap between germline ends came to 8 bases. The CDR3 nucleotides are TGTGCCAGCACCACAGGTAACACTGAAGCTTTCTTT. This gives the protein CASTTGNTEAFF.

At least ten counts were recorded for this clonotype. The chain recombines TRBV29-1 with TRBJ2-1; D unclear. The germline V gene encodes CDR1 SQVTM and CDR2 ANQGSEA. The V gene lost 6 bases and the J gene lost 5 bases, with 14 bases spanning the gap. This CDR3 has 13 amino acids. CDR3 coding DNA: TGCAGCGTGCAGCCCTGGGCAGACAATGAGCAGTTCTTC. It translates to CSVQPWADNEQFF.

The chain employs TRBV27 and TRBJ1-5; tentative D call: TRBD1 (6 bases). The CDR3 loop spans 15 amino acids. Germline loops: CDR1 MNHEY, CDR2 SMNVEV (reference sequence). V gave up 5 bases and J gave up 7 bases, with 18 bases separating them. The CDR3 nucleotides read TGTGCCAGCAGTACCCGCGGGGGCAGGGAACAGCCCCAGCATTTT. Translating gives CASSTRGGREQPQHF.

The gene calls are TRBV2 and TRBJ2-3, with D perhaps TRBD2 (6 bases). CDR1 is SNHLY, CDR2 FYNNEI, per germline. The CDR3 length is 14 residues. V was trimmed by 4 bases and J by 0 bases, leaving 8 bases between them. CDR3 bases: TGTGCCAGCAGTGGACTAGTGAGCACAGATACGCAGTATTTT. It is translated as CASSGLVSTDTQYF.

V and J are TRBV7-9 and TRBJ2-3; TRBD1 agrees at 7 bases. This CDR3 is 15 amino acids long. The J segment lost 0 bases and the V segment lost 5 bases, leaving 5 bases of the junction unmatched. Germline V gene data show CDR1 as SEHNR and CDR2 as FQNEAQ (reference sequence). The CDR3: CASSDRQGSTDTQYF. In DNA form, the CDR3 reads TGTGCCAGCAGCGATAGACAGGGAAGCACAGATACGCAGTATTTT.

At least ten counts were recorded for this clonotype. V usage is TRBV20-1 and J usage is TRBJ2-1, with no clear D. This CDR3 has 13 amino acids. V dropped 7 bases and J dropped 0 bases, with 10 bases sitting between them. Germline loops: CDR1 DFQATT, CDR2 SNEGSKA (reference sequence). The chain's CDR3 is CSGFKSSYNEQFF. In DNA, the CDR3 is TGCAGTGGCTTCAAAAGCTCCTACAATGAGCAGTTCTTC.

The V call is TRBV10-3, the J call TRBJ2-3; unclear D gene. Trimming pared 7 bases from V and 2 bases from J, leaving 10 bases between. Germline V lookup: CDR1 ENHRY, CDR2 SYGVKD. The CDR3 length is 13 residues. The CDR3 DNA reads as TGTGCCATCACCGAAGACCCCACAGATACGCAGTATTTT. This gives the protein CAITEDPTDTQYF.

CDR3 protein: CASSPRGTGVRELFF. Written as DNA, the CDR3 is TGTGCCAGCAGCCCTAGAGGGACAGGGGTCCGGGAGCTGTTTTTT. The chain is built from TRBV7-9 and TRBJ2-2, with TRBD1 matching 10 bases. This CDR3 is 15 amino acids long. The germline V gene has CDR1 SEHNR and CDR2 FQNEAQ (reference sequence). The J segment lost 9 bases and the V segment lost 5 bases, leaving 9 bases of the junction unmatched.